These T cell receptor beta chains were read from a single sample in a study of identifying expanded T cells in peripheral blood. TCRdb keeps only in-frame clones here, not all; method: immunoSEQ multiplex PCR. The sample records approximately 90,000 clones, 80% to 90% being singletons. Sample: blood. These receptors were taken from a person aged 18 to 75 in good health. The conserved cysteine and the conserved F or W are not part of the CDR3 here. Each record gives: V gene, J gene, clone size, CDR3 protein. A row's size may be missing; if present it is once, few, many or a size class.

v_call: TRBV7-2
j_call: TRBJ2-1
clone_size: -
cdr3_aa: ASSSDRATRNPEQF

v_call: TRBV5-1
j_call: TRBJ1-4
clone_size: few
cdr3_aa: ASSFQGATNEKLF

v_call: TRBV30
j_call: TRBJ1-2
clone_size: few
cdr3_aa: ACSPDRGGYT

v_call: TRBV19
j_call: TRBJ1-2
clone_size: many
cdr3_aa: ASSTTVRGYT

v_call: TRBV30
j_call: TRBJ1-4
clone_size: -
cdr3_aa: AWSVNREVNEKLF

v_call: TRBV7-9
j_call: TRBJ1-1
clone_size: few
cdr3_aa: ASSLEAGTEAF

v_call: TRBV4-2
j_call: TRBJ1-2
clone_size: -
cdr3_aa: ASSSDGSNYGYT

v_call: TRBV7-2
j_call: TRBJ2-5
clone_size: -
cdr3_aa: ASSPNRAGVETQY

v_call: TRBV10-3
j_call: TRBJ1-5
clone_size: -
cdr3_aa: AISESGRGSNQPQH

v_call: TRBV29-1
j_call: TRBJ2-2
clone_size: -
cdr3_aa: SVRQGRNTGELF

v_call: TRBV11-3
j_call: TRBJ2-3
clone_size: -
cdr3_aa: ASSSNRMVGDTQY

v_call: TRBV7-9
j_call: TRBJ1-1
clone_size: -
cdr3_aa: ASSFHQTNTEAF

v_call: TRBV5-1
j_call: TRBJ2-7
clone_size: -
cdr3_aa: ASSLQSISYEQY

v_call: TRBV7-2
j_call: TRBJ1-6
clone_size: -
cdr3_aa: ASTVTGGTFRSLH

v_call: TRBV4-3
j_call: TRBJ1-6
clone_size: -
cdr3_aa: ASSQDQGRIRNSPLH

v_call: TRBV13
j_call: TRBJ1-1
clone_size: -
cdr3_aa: ASSLSRHWGAF

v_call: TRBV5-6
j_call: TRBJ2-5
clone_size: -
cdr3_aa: ASSYPGEYQETQY

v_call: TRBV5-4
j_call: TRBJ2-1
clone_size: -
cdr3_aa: ASSLASGGSNNEQF

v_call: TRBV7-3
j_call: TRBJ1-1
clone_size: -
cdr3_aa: ASSLRRVTRNTEAF

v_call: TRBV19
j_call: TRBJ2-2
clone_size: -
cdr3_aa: ASSTGLAELTGELF

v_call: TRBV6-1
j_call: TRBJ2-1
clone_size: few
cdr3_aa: ASSDGLAGGYNEQF

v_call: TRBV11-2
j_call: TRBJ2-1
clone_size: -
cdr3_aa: ASSLESGGRAEQF

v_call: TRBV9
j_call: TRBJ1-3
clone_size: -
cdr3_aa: ASSVETVGTAGNTIY

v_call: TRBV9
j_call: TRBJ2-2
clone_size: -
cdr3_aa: ASSVGGGNTGELF

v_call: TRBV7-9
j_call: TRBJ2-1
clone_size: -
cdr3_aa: ASSLGDRAHNEQF

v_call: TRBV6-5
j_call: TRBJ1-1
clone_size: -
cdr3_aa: ASSPLGGNTAAF

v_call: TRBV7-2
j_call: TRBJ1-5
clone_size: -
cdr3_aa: ASSLRGNQPQH

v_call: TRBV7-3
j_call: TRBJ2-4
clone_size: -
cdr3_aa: ASSLGAGRDIQY

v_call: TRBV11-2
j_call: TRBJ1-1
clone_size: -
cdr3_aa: ASSLGSGLGQTNTEAF

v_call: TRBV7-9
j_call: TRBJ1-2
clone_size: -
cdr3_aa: ASSYTGQGDGYT

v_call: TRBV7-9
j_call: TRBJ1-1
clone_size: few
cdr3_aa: ASSLELTEAF

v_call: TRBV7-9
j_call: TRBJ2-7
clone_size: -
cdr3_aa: ASSSPSYEQY

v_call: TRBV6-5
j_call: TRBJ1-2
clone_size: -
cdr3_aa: ASSYSQDLIGYT